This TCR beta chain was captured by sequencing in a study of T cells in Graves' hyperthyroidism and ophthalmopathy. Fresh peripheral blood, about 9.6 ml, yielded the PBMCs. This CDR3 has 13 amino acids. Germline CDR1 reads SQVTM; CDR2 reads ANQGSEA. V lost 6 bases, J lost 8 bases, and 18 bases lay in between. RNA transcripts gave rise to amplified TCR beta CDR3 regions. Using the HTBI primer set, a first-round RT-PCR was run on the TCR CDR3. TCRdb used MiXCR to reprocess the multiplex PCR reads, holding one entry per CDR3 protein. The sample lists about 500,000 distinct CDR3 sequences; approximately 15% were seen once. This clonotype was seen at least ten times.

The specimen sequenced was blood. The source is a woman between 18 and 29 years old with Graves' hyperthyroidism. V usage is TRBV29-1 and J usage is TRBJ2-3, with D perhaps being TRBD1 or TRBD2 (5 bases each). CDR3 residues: CSVAGTDQGTQYF. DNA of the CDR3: TGCAGCGTCGCCGGGACCGACCAGGGTACGCAGTATTTT.